One and the same sample provided the 29 T cell receptor beta chains below, sequenced in a study of vaccination effects on CD4 cells after COVID-19. Antigens for these TCRs are unknown. ViraFEST assay sequencing came after antigen-specific CD4+ T cells were expanded with viral peptide pools. Investigators separated out CD4+ T cells once around 9 days of culture had passed. The assay was immunoSEQ multiplex PCR, and TCRdb's table has in-frame clones only and misses some. The table shows tens of thousands of clones, with around four fifths occurring only once. The material was CD4+ T cells from PBMCs cultured with HCoV-229E spike peptides, obtained before COVID-19 vaccination. These receptors came from a human donor who received a COVID-19 vaccine.

This clone was seen a single time. The J gene is TRBJ1-2, the V gene TRBV19; no firm D call. V lost 4 bases to trimming and J lost 2 bases, with 5 bases between them. There are 12 residues in the CDR3. CDR1 and CDR2 from the germline V gene are LNHDA and SQIVND (reference sequence). For the CDR3, the DNA is TGTGCCAGTAGTAAGAGGAACTATGGCTACACCTTC. Amino acids: CASSKRNYGYTF.

The CDR3 sequence: CASSEAFTGTSHGYTF. For the CDR3, the DNA is TGTGCCAGCAGTGAAGCGTTTACCGGGACATCCCATGGCTACACCTTC. The J gene is TRBJ1-2, the V gene TRBV6-1, with a possible D match to TRBD1 (6 bases). Germline values: CDR1 MNHNS, CDR2 SASEGT. The CDR3 is made up of 16 amino acids. V was pared by 0 bases and J by 6 bases, with 17 bases between.

The V call is TRBV7-9, the J call TRBJ1-6, with D uncertain. V lost 5 bases and J lost 16, with 15 bases in between. The CDR3 sequence is 12 residues long. Germline lookup yields CDR1 SEHNR and CDR2 FQNEAQ (reference sequence). This CDR3 reads CASSPQSGALHF. DNA for the CDR3: TGTGCCAGCAGCCCACAATCGGGAGCTCTCCACTTT.

J is TRBJ2-3 and V is TRBV19; 11 nucleotides agree with TRBD2. In germline, CDR1 is LNHDA, CDR2 SQIVND (reference sequence). The CDR3 length is 15 residues. Trimming removed 4 bases from V and 1 base from J; junction bases left unmatched: 1. The CDR3 bases are TGTGCCAGTAGTAATAGCGGGGGGGGCACAGATACGCAGTATTTT. Residues: CASSNSGGGTDTQYF.

The chain uses TRBV5-1 and TRBJ2-2, with D hard to call. The germline V and J ends were trimmed by 2 bases and 4 bases, with 18 bases remaining between them. There are 17 residues in the CDR3. Germline CDR1 SGHRS, CDR2 YFSETQ. CDR3 protein: CASSFTAQASSTGELFF. The DNA for the CDR3 is TGCGCCAGCAGCTTTACTGCCCAAGCGAGTTCCACCGGGGAGCTGTTTTTT. The whole variable domain, filled in from reference TRBV5-1 and TRBJ2-2, reads KAGVTQTPRYLIKTRGQQVTLSCSPISGHRSVSWYQQTPGQGLQFLFEYFSETQRNKGNFPGRFSGRQFSNSRSEMNVSTLELGDSALYLCASSFTAQASSTGELFFGEGSRLTVL.

This chain connects TRBV7-6 to TRBJ1-5; unclear D gene. Trimming shortened V by 5 bases and J by 0 bases, and 14 bases separated the two germline ends. This CDR3 contains 16 residues. Per the germline V gene, CDR1 is SGHVS and CDR2 is FNYEAQ. The DNA for the CDR3 is TGTGCCAGCAGCGGTGGCGCGGGTACTAGCAATCAGCCCCAGCATTTT. Translating it yields CASSGGAGTSNQPQHF.

This clone turned up a few times. The chain is built from TRBV3-1 (or the pseudogene TRBV3-2) and TRBJ2-7, with D maybe TRBD1 (5 bases). Per germline, CDR1 LGHDT and CDR2 YNNKEL (reference sequence). The CDR3 loop spans 12 amino acids. V was trimmed by 1 base and J by 6 bases, leaving 7 bases between them. CDR3 DNA: TGTGCCAGCAGCCAAGCTCAGGGCGAGCAGTACGTC. It specifies CASSQAQGEQYV.

A few counts support this clone. The chain couples TRBV5-4 to TRBJ2-7, with TRBD1 as a possible D gene (6 bases). V was shortened by 0 bases and J by 3 bases, with 7 bases between the two germline ends. The CDR3 is made up of 13 amino acids. Germline V gives CDR1 SGHNT, CDR2 YYREEE (reference sequence). Written as DNA, the CDR3 is TGTGCCAGCAGCTTGGACAGGGTCTACGAGCAGTACGTC. This sequence encodes CASSLDRVYEQYV.

As DNA, the CDR3 is TGTGCCAGCAGTGAAGGTAGGGGCGCCCATGAGCAGTTCTTC. Translating gives CASSEGRGAHEQFF. The chain couples TRBV2 to TRBJ2-1, with a tentative D call TRBD1 (5 bases). V gave up 1 base and J gave up 8 bases, with 12 bases separating them. CDR1 and CDR2 (germline): SNHLY, FYNNEI. CDR3 size: 14 residues.

V usage is TRBV3-1 (or the pseudogene TRBV3-2) and J usage is TRBJ1-1; D gene unclear. The CDR3 is 12 residues long. V dropped 4 bases and J dropped 7 bases, with 10 bases sitting between them. CDR1 and CDR2 from the germline V gene are LGHDT and YNNKEL (reference sequence). In DNA form, the CDR3 reads TGTGCCAGCAGCCTCGAGATGAGTGAAGCTTTCTTT. Protein: CASSLEMSEAFF.

The chain recombines TRBV6-1 with TRBJ1-3, with TRBD1 matching over 12 bases. The CDR3 length is 18 residues. Trimming cost V 4 bases and J 1 base; bases outside gene matches: 8. CDR1 and CDR2 (germline): MNHNS, SASEGT. The chain's CDR3 is CASSASGTGGSSGNTIYF. The CDR3 coding sequence is TGTGCCAGCAGTGCCTCCGGGACAGGGGGCTCATCTGGAAACACCATATATTTT.

This rearrangement joins TRBV7-2 to TRBJ1-6; TRBD1 is a possible D gene (5 bases). The V and J ends lost 5 bases and 9 bases respectively, with 11 bases between them. Germline V lookup: CDR1 SGHTA, CDR2 FQGNSA. The CDR3 contains 13 residues. The CDR3 here is CASSNQGFSPLHF. In nucleotides, the CDR3 is TGTGCCAGCAGCAATCAGGGTTTTTCACCCCTCCACTTT.

V usage is TRBV5-1 and J usage is TRBJ2-3; tentatively, D is TRBD2 (6 bases). In germline, CDR1 is SGHRS, CDR2 YFSETQ. The V end lost 1 base, the J end lost 3 bases, and 12 bases lay between the germline ends. The CDR3 totals 15 residues. The CDR3 DNA follows: TGCGCCAGCAGCTTGAGAGGAGGGAGGACAGATACGCAGTATTTT. This sequence encodes CASSLRGGRTDTQYF.

The CDR3 region is CASSWGGRESGANVLTF. CDR3 nucleotides: TGTGCCAGCAGCTGGGGAGGGCGGGAGTCTGGGGCCAACGTCCTGACTTTC. The chain carries TRBV5-6 and TRBJ2-6; 7 nucleotides match TRBD2. From germline, CDR1 is SGHDT and CDR2 YYEEEE. V gave up 3 bases and J gave up 1 base; unmatched junction bases: 7. The CDR3 has 17 amino acids.

The chain couples TRBV27 to TRBJ1-2, with 11 bases lining up with TRBD1. This CDR3 contains 13 residues. From germline, CDR1 is MNHEY and CDR2 SMNVEV (reference sequence). The V and J ends lost 9 bases and 7 bases, in that order; junction bases with no gene match: 7. CDR3 region: CASSGTGGFGYTF. CDR3 nucleotides: TGTGCCAGTTCCGGGACAGGGGGTTTTGGCTACACCTTC.

V gene TRBV9 combines with J gene TRBJ1-1; a weak D match, TRBD1 (5 bases). The V gene lost 4 bases and the J gene lost 4 bases, with 17 bases spanning the gap. Germline CDR1 and CDR2: SGDLS and YYNGEE. CDR3 length: 15 residues. DNA of the CDR3: TGTGCCAGCAGCACTTTGGGGCAGGGAGTCACTGAAGCTTTCTTT. It yields the protein CASSTLGQGVTEAFF.

The chain links TRBV27 to TRBJ2-1; D is possibly TRBD1 (5 bases). Germline lookup yields CDR1 MNHEY and CDR2 SMNVEV (reference sequence). The CDR3 extends over 14 amino acids. V was trimmed by 5 bases and J by 4 bases, leaving 12 bases between them. CDR3 bases: TGTGCCAGCAGTCCCAGGGTTTTTTACAATGAGCAGTTCTTC. Translation: CASSPRVFYNEQFF.

V usage is TRBV29-1 and J usage is TRBJ2-3; D gene ambiguous. The CDR3 covers 14 residues. Trimming removed 8 bases from V and 0 bases from J, with 15 bases in between. Germline lookup yields CDR1 SQVTM and CDR2 ANQGSEA. Here the CDR3 reads CSTRGVFSTDTQYF. CDR3 nucleotide sequence: TGCAGCACACGAGGCGTTTTCAGCACAGATACGCAGTATTTT.

The chain carries TRBV5-1 and TRBJ2-2; 11 positions agree with TRBD2. This CDR3 has 20 residues. Germline V gene data show CDR1 as SGHRS and CDR2 as YFSETQ. J was trimmed by 1 base and V by 6 bases; bases with no gene match: 17. CDR3 sequence (DNA): TGCGCCAGCACCATCGCCAAGATTCTAGCGGGGGGCGTGAACACCGGGGAGCTGTTTTTT. Translation: CASTIAKILAGGVNTGELFF.

The chain carries TRBV29-1 and TRBJ2-5; TRBD2 agrees at 8 bases. CDR3 size: 13 residues. Germline values: CDR1 SQVTM, CDR2 ANQGSEA. The V and J ends lost 5 bases and 1 base, in that order; junction bases with no gene match: 3. Here the CDR3 reads CSVFRGGQETQYF. CDR3 coding DNA: TGCAGCGTTTTTCGGGGGGGCCAAGAGACCCAGTACTTC.

The J gene is TRBJ2-3, the V gene TRBV7-3, with unresolved D. This CDR3 comprises 13 residues. V was shortened by 5 bases and J by 0 bases, with 6 bases between the two germline ends. Germline CDR1 reads SGHTA; CDR2 reads FQGTGA. The CDR3 DNA reads TGTGCCAGCAGCCCCAGTAGCACAGATACGCAGTATTTT. Its translation is CASSPSSTDTQYF.

V gene TRBV7-3 combines with J gene TRBJ2-5; TRBD1 is a possible D gene (6 bases). This CDR3 is 15 amino acids long. Deletions cut 1 base from V and 3 bases from J, with 12 bases between. CDR1 SGHTA and CDR2 FQGTGA come from the germline V gene. CDR3 nucleotide sequence: TGTGCCAGCAGCTTAAGAGGGACACCTGAAGAGACCCAGTACTTC. As protein: CASSLRGTPEETQYF. The full variable domain, completed using reference TRBV7-3 and TRBJ2-5, is GAGVSQTPSNKVTEKGKYVELRCDPISGHTALYWYRQSLGQGPEFLIYFQGTGAADDSGLPNDRFFAVRPEGSVSTLKIQRTERGDSAVYLCASSLRGTPEETQYFGPGTRLLVL.

The genes are TRBV6-5 and TRBJ1-2, with 8 positions matching TRBD1. Germline V lookup: CDR1 MNHEY, CDR2 SVGAGI. The CDR3 spans 14 residues. Losses at the gene ends were 6 bases for V and 8 bases for J; bases not matched to a gene: 11. CDR3 amino acids: CASRDRGSGSGYTF. The CDR3 DNA follows: TGTGCCAGCAGAGACAGGGGTTCTGGGAGCGGCTACACCTTC.

The rearrangement uses TRBV5-1 and TRBJ2-1; 8 bases map to TRBD1. V lost 5 bases, J lost 12 bases, and 7 bases stayed unmatched. CDR1 and CDR2 from the germline V gene are SGHRS and YFSETQ. This CDR3 region has 12 residues. The CDR3 region has the DNA TGCGCCAGCAGGGAAACAGGGGGGATGCAGTTCTTC. Its protein is CASRETGGMQFF. Together with reference TRBV5-1 and TRBJ2-1, the CDR3 gives the full variable domain: KAGVTQTPRYLIKTRGQQVTLSCSPISGHRSVSWYQQTPGQGLQFLFEYFSETQRNKGNFPGRFSGRQFSNSRSEMNVSTLELGDSALYLCASRETGGMQFFGPGTRLTVL.

This chain uses TRBV7-2 with TRBJ1-5; 7 nucleotides line up with TRBD1. V trimming: 1 base; J trimming: 6 bases; junction bases outside the gene matches: 9. The CDR3 consists of 16 residues. Germline V gives CDR1 SGHTA, CDR2 FQGNSA. The CDR3 reads CASSLVPTGAGQPQHF. For the CDR3, the DNA is TGTGCCAGCAGCTTAGTCCCCACAGGGGCGGGTCAGCCCCAGCATTTT.

The chain couples TRBV19 to TRBJ1-4; 11 nucleotides agree with TRBD1. The V segment lost 8 bases and the J segment 7 bases; nucleotides outside the gene matches: 3. CDR3 length: 13 amino acids. CDR1 is LNHDA and CDR2 is SQIVND in the germline V gene (reference sequence). DNA of the CDR3: TGTGCCAGTGGACAGGGGGCAGGTGAAAAACTGTTTTTT. Amino acid sequence: CASGQGAGEKLFF. The full variable domain, rest sourced from reference TRBV19 and TRBJ1-4, is DGGITQSPKYLFRKEGQNVTLSCEQNLNHDAMYWYRQDPGQGLRLIYYSQIVNDFQKGDIAEGYSVSREKKESFPLTVTSAQKNPTAFYLCASGQGAGEKLFFGSGTQLSVL.

This clone was detected a few times. The rearrangement joins TRBV7-8 to TRBJ1-5, with TRBD1 identical over 9 bases. This CDR3 contains 15 residues. Germline loops: CDR1 SGHVS, CDR2 FQNEAQ. Trimming removed 4 bases from V and 4 bases from J; junction bases left unmatched: 5. The CDR3 DNA is TGTGCCAGCAGCTCCTCCGGGACAGGGAATCAGCCCCAGCATTTT. It specifies CASSSSGTGNQPQHF.

This chain connects TRBV24-1 to TRBJ1-5; tentative D call: TRBD1 (5 bases). V lost 7 bases, J lost 4 bases, and 10 bases lay in between. Germline-derived CDR1 and CDR2 are KGHDR and SFDVKD. This CDR3 has 13 amino acids. The CDR3 DNA reads TGTGCCACCAGCCCCACAGGTAATCAGCCCCAGCATTTT. It yields the protein CATSPTGNQPQHF.

The chain combines TRBV3-1 (or the pseudogene TRBV3-2) with TRBJ1-2; the D gene is possibly TRBD1 (5 bases). The germline V gene has CDR1 LGHDT and CDR2 YNNKEL (reference sequence). This CDR3 spans 17 amino acids. The ends were cut back, 5 bases at V and 0 bases at J, with 19 bases in the middle. CDR3 sequence reads: CASSTHSNRLANYGYTF. The CDR3 DNA reads TGTGCCAGCAGCACTCACTCAAACAGGCTCGCTAACTATGGCTACACCTTC.